The 29 T cell receptor beta chains below come from one sample, sequenced in a study of blood T cell repertoires in COVID-19. Libraries were prepared by immunoSEQ multiplex PCR; TCRdb keeps only in-frame clonotypes and omits some of them. Of roughly 180,000 clones listed, roughly 76% are singletons. Material: peripheral blood. These receptors were taken from a middle-aged woman with COVID-19, enrolled during active disease.

As concerns this clone: An end of the junction differs from the germline gene, which may be a read error. CDR3 sequence: CAGSGTSGANTGELFF. DNA for the CDR3: TGTGCCGGCAGCGGGACTAGCGGCGCGAACACCGGGGAGCTGTTTTTT. The chain joins TRBV6-6 to TRBJ2-2, with 11 bases identical to TRBD2. There are 16 residues in the CDR3. CDR1 is MNHNY and CDR2 is SVGAGI in the germline V gene (reference sequence).

The chain employs TRBV29-1 and TRBJ1-1; D remains ambiguous. The V gene's germline CDR1 is SQVTM and CDR2 ANQGSEA. This CDR3 has 14 amino acids. Trimming took 3 bases from V and 0 from J, leaving 11 bases between them. The CDR3 here is CSVDASLMNTEAFF. The CDR3 DNA is TGCAGCGTTGATGCGTCCCTTATGAACACTGAAGCTTTCTTT.

V and J are TRBV11-2 and TRBJ2-3; no clear D gene. V gave up 1 base and J gave up 6 bases, with 11 bases separating them. CDR1 and CDR2 (germline): SGHAT, FQNNGV. This CDR3 comprises 14 residues. CDR3 in amino acids: CASSLALVDDTQYF. CDR3 nucleotides: TGTGCCAGCAGCTTAGCCCTAGTCGACGATACGCAGTATTTT.

The rearrangement links TRBV9 to TRBJ2-2, with TRBD1 identical over 8 bases. The CDR3 loop spans 17 amino acids. After removal of 0 bases from V and 2 bases from J, the junction contained 6 bases not matched to a gene. Germline V gene data show CDR1 as SGDLS and CDR2 as YYNGEE. CDR3 region: CASSVAPDRVNTGELFF. The CDR3 DNA is TGTGCCAGCAGCGTAGCCCCGGACAGGGTTAACACCGGGGAGCTGTTTTTT.

A few counts support this clone. The rearrangement joins TRBV27 to TRBJ2-1, with D unresolved. Trimming cost V 5 bases and J 0 bases, with 5 bases left between them. The CDR3 contains 13 residues. The germline gives CDR1 MNHEY, CDR2 SMNVEV (reference sequence). The CDR3: CASSTSSYNEQFF. CDR3 coding DNA: TGTGCCAGCAGTACCAGCTCCTACAATGAGCAGTTCTTC.

The chain carries TRBV28 and TRBJ2-1, with 11 bases lining up with TRBD1. This CDR3 comprises 16 residues. J lost 9 bases, V lost 5 bases, and 12 bases had no gene match. CDR1 is MDHEN, CDR2 SYDVKM, per germline. CDR3 sequence reads: CASSLPEDRGLGEQFF. CDR3 DNA sequence: TGTGCCAGCAGTCTCCCCGAGGACAGGGGGCTCGGTGAGCAGTTCTTC.

A single count supports this clone. V is TRBV28 and J is TRBJ1-2; possibly TRBD1 for D (6 bases). V was clipped by 8 bases and J by 5 bases, with 12 bases between them. Germline lookup yields CDR1 MDHEN and CDR2 SYDVKM. CDR3 size: 12 residues. CDR3 nucleotide sequence: TGTGCCAGCCGAGGGGGGGGATATGGCTACACCTTC. This codes for CASRGGGYGYTF.

For this clone: This CDR3 is also generated by other DNA sequences in the sample. The genes are TRBV6-2 or TRBV6-3 and TRBJ2-1; 13 bases are shared with TRBD2. Germline V gene sequence: CDR1 MNHEY, CDR2 SVGEGT. CDR3 length equals 17 residues. Trimming removed 0 bases from V and 4 bases from J; junction bases left unmatched: 3. The CDR3 protein is CASSYSGLAGVYNEQFF. CDR3 in DNA: TGTGCCAGCAGTTACTCCGGACTAGCGGGAGTTTACAATGAGCAGTTCTTC.

The rearrangement uses TRBV11-1 and TRBJ2-1; no reliable D call. Germline V gives CDR1 SGHAT, CDR2 FQDESV (reference sequence). The CDR3 is 13 residues long. The V end was cut by 1 base, the J end by 10 bases, with 11 bases between. CDR3 amino acids: CASSLGPVVEQFF. Here the CDR3 DNA reads TGTGCCAGCAGCTTAGGTCCGGTTGTCGAGCAGTTCTTC.

J is TRBJ1-4 and V is TRBV7-9; D remains unclear. V lost 7 bases to trimming and J lost 0 bases, with 6 bases between them. This CDR3 spans 13 amino acids. Germline values: CDR1 SEHNR, CDR2 FQNEAQ (reference sequence). This CDR3 reads CASKLATNEKLFF. CDR3 bases: TGTGCCAGCAAGCTGGCAACTAATGAAAAACTGTTTTTT.

The CDR3 here is CASAFGAAGELFF. The DNA for the CDR3 is TGTGCCAGCGCCTTTGGGGCCGCCGGGGAGCTGTTTTTT. The chain carries TRBV6-5 and TRBJ2-2, with D possibly matching TRBD1 (5 bases). V lost 8 bases, J lost 6 bases, and 13 bases lay in between. In germline, CDR1 is MNHEY, CDR2 SVGAGI. This CDR3 is 13 amino acids long.

As regards this clone: The junction shows a germline mismatch at one end, possibly a read error. The chain links TRBV7-7 to TRBJ2-1, with 9 bases matching TRBD2. Per germline, CDR1 SSHAT and CDR2 FNYEAQ (reference sequence). There are 15 residues in the CDR3. The CDR3 coding sequence is TGTGCTAGCAGCTTAGGGACTAGCAACTACAATGAGCAGTTCTTC. Translation: CASSLGTSNYNEQFF.

The chain carries TRBV12-5 and TRBJ1-2, with D unclear. Trimming pared 6 bases from V and 4 bases from J, leaving 12 bases between. The CDR3 runs 13 residues. Germline V gene data show CDR1 as LGHNT and CDR2 as FRNRAP. The CDR3 here is CASGTQTAYGYTF. The CDR3 bases are TGTGCTAGTGGCACCCAGACTGCCTATGGCTACACCTTC.

The V gene is TRBV7-9, the J gene TRBJ1-4, with TRBD1 as a possible D gene (5 bases). The germline V gene has CDR1 SEHNR and CDR2 FQNEAQ (reference sequence). Deletions cut 11 bases from V and 7 bases from J, with 17 bases between. CDR3 length equals 13 residues. CDR3 loop: CALPGGEAEKLFF. The CDR3 nucleotides are TGTGCCTTGCCCGGGGGAGAGGCTGAAAAACTGTTTTTT.

The chain uses TRBV24-1 and TRBJ2-1; 11 nucleotides agree with TRBD2. CDR1 KGHDR and CDR2 SFDVKD come from the germline V gene. The V segment lost 5 bases and the J segment 4 bases; nucleotides outside the gene matches: 9. This CDR3 comprises 17 residues. The CDR3 sequence: CATSAAKTSGTYNEQFF. CDR3 coding DNA: TGTGCCACCAGTGCAGCCAAGACTAGCGGGACATACAATGAGCAGTTCTTC.

V and J are TRBV18 and TRBJ2-5; TRBD1 matches at 9 bases. The CDR3 runs to 16 residues. V dropped 4 bases and J dropped 5; count of bases not matched to a gene: 11. Germline V gives CDR1 KGHSH, CDR2 LQKENI. CDR3 nucleotide sequence: TGTGCCAGCTCACAGGTTTCGGGACAGGGCCGGGAGACCCAGTACTTC. This sequence encodes CASSQVSGQGRETQYF. Filled out from reference TRBV18 and TRBJ2-5, the complete variable domain reads NAGVMQNPRHLVRRRGQEARLRCSPMKGHSHVYWYRQLPEEGLKFMVYLQKENIIDESGMPKERFSAEFPKEGPSILRIQQVVRGDSAAYFCASSQVSGQGRETQYFGPGTRLLVL.

This clone was counted a few times. This chain connects TRBV28 to TRBJ2-1, with 12 bases aligning to TRBD2. The J segment lost 5 bases and the V segment lost 1 base, leaving 15 bases of the junction unmatched. Germline lookup yields CDR1 MDHEN and CDR2 SYDVKM. CDR3 length: 20 amino acids. The CDR3 nucleotides are TGTGCCAGCAGTTTATACCGCAATCTAGCGGGAGGGCCGGTCCACAATGAGCAGTTCTTC. Its protein product is CASSLYRNLAGGPVHNEQFF.

A word on this clone: A junction boundary mismatches the germline segment, possibly from a read error. The V gene is TRBV6-1, the J gene TRBJ2-1, with D perhaps given as TRBD1 or TRBD2 (6 bases each). The CDR3 is 13 amino acids. CDR1 and CDR2 (germline): MNHNS, SASEGT. As DNA, the CDR3 is TGTGCCAGCAGGGAAGGGGGGCGCGATGAGCAGTTCTTC. This sequence encodes CASREGGRDEQFF.

V and J are TRBV6-2 or TRBV6-3 and TRBJ2-3; 13 bases map to TRBD2. V lost 1 base, J lost 3 bases, and 4 bases stayed unmatched. Per germline, CDR1 MNHEY and CDR2 SVGEGT. The CDR3 covers 17 residues. This CDR3 is CASSYLRTSGGTDTQYF. Here the CDR3 DNA reads TGTGCCAGCAGTTACTTGCGGACTAGCGGGGGTACAGATACGCAGTATTTT.

The chain joins TRBV6-5 to TRBJ2-1, with TRBD2 matching 9 bases. CDR3 length equals 15 residues. With 7 bases clipped from V and 3 bases from J, the junction kept 7 bases outside the gene matches. Germline CDR1 is MNHEY and CDR2 is SVGAGI. The CDR3 loop is CASKTASGNYNEQFF. The CDR3 DNA follows: TGTGCCAGCAAAACCGCTAGCGGGAACTACAATGAGCAGTTCTTC.

The chain joins TRBV7-8 to TRBJ2-7; no firm D call. The germline V gene encodes CDR1 SGHVS and CDR2 FQNEAQ. CDR3 size: 13 residues. V dropped 2 bases and J dropped 5 bases, with 10 bases sitting between them. CDR3 loop: CASSLRGPNEQYF. For the CDR3, the DNA is TGTGCCAGCAGCTTACGCGGTCCCAACGAGCAGTACTTC.

The J gene is TRBJ2-2, the V gene TRBV9, with 8 bases matching TRBD2. The CDR3 extends over 15 amino acids. Germline V lookup: CDR1 SGDLS, CDR2 YYNGEE. Losses at the gene ends were 0 bases for V and 7 bases for J; bases not matched to a gene: 5. The CDR3 coding sequence is TGTGCCAGCAGCGTAGCGGGAGGGCCGGTCGGGGAGCTGTTTTTT. It encodes CASSVAGGPVGELFF.

The V and J genes are TRBV7-2 and TRBJ2-1, with 11 bases aligning to TRBD2. Germline V CDR1 and CDR2: SGHTA, FQGNSA. The CDR3 contains 19 residues. J gave up 0 bases and V 0 bases, and 7 bases lay outside the gene matches. For the CDR3, the DNA is TGTGCCAGCAGCTTAGCGCTGAGACTAGCGGGACCCTCCTACAATGAGCAGTTCTTC. Translated, it gives CASSLALRLAGPSYNEQFF.

This rearrangement joins TRBV7-2 to TRBJ2-1; 9 positions match TRBD2. The J segment lost 9 bases and the V segment lost 2 bases, leaving 11 bases of the junction unmatched. The CDR3 is 16 amino acids. Germline values: CDR1 SGHTA, CDR2 FQGNSA. As DNA, the CDR3 is TGTGCCAGCAGCTTACAGGGCGGGGGGGCTTTAGTTGAGCAGTTCTTC. As protein: CASSLQGGGALVEQFF.

V and J are TRBV12-3 or TRBV12-4 and TRBJ2-3, with unresolved D. The CDR3 spans 12 residues. V dropped 2 bases and J dropped 11 bases, with 11 bases sitting between them. In nucleotides, the CDR3 is TGTGCCAGCAGTTTAACGGTTACGGGGCAGTATTTT. Its protein product is CASSLTVTGQYF.

The CDR3 DNA reads as TGTGCCACCGGGTCCACTAGCGGGACGAGGGAGACCCAGTACTTC. Encoded protein: CATGSTSGTRETQYF. The chain carries TRBV15 and TRBJ2-5; 10 bases are a match to TRBD2. Germline V gives CDR1 LNHNV, CDR2 YYDKDF (reference sequence). The CDR3 length is 15 residues. With 8 bases clipped from V and 5 bases from J, the junction kept 11 bases outside the gene matches. The full variable domain, in which reference TRBV15 and TRBJ2-5 provide the parts outside the CDR3, is DAMVIQNPRYQVTQFGKPVTLSCSQTLNHNVMYWYQQKSSQAPKLLFHYYDKDFNNEADTPDNFQSRRPNTSFCFLDIRSPGLGDTAMYLCATGSTSGTRETQYFGPGTRLLVL.

The chain combines TRBV6-5 with TRBJ1-3, with D unclear. CDR3 length equals 15 residues. Germline V lookup: CDR1 MNHEY, CDR2 SVGAGI. Trimming took off 2 bases at V and 0 bases at J, with 8 bases between the two ends. CDR3 DNA sequence: TGTGCCAGCAGTTACGAACCGGGCTCTGGAAACACCATATATTTT. Translating gives CASSYEPGSGNTIYF.

V gene TRBV28 combines with J gene TRBJ1-1, with 11 bases matching TRBD1. CDR3 length: 15 residues. Germline V CDR1 and CDR2: MDHEN, SYDVKM. With V trimmed by 4 bases and J by 4 bases, 5 bases remained unmatched. As DNA, the CDR3 is TGTGCCAGCAGTTCAGGACAGGGGGCCTTCACTGAAGCTTTCTTT. It specifies CASSSGQGAFTEAFF.

This chain joins TRBV27 and TRBJ1-5; TRBD1 agrees at 12 bases. The V gene's germline CDR1 is MNHEY and CDR2 SMNVEV (reference sequence). The CDR3 is made up of 16 amino acids. The J segment lost 5 bases and the V segment lost 7 bases, leaving 9 bases of the junction unmatched. The chain's CDR3 is CASTPSGTGGHQPQHF. CDR3 in DNA: TGTGCCAGCACCCCTTCCGGGACAGGGGGCCATCAGCCCCAGCATTTT.